This T cell receptor (beta chain) appears in the sequencing data of a study of blood T cell repertoires in COVID-19. The CDR3 is 12 residues long. Trimming left V 5 bases short and J 4 bases short, with 6 bases between. Original analysis: Amplification with reference gene primers provided the estimates of nucleated cell counts. Sequencing used immunoSEQ multiplex PCR; TCRdb keeps in-frame clones, though not all of them. V and J calls and clone size come straight from that table; D and trimming were deduced from the DNA. The sample lists 260,000 or so clones; 75% to 85% were seen once. V is TRBV12-3 or TRBV12-4 and J is TRBJ1-3; D is unclear. The sequenced sample consisted of peripheral blood. This TCR derives from a woman between 65 and 79 years old with acute or convalescent COVID-19. The CDR3 DNA is TGTGCCAGCAGTCCACTGGGAAACACCATATATTTT. It codes for CASSPLGNTIYF.